These T cell receptor beta chains were read from a single sample in a study of OX40 agonist ivuxolimab in advanced cancers. TCRdb's table, derived via immunoSEQ multiplex PCR, lists solely in-frame clones and lacks some. Of some 77,000 clones listed, around 90% are singletons. The sequencing used CD4+ or CD8+ T cells sorted from blood, collected in a trial of the OX40 agonist ivuxolimab. The receptors derive from an adult with an advanced solid tumor such as melanoma, head and neck, liver or kidney cancer. Each CDR3 is given with its conserved first and last residue. D genes are given only for firm matches. The size field is filled for only some rows; it gives once, few, many or a size class.

-	TRBV6-4	-	TRBJ1-1	TGTGCCAGCGGATACCCCAGGGGAGGGAACACTGAAGCTTTCTTT	CASGYPRGGNTEAFF
-	TRBV7-2	-	TRBJ2-3	TGTGCCAGCAGCAAACAATCGGGAACCTACACAGATACGCAGTATTTT	CASSKQSGTYTDTQYF
-	TRBV13	-	TRBJ2-7	TGTGCCAGCAGCTTAACGGGGAACAAGCCCTACGAGCAGTACTTC	CASSLTGNKPYEQYF
-	TRBV6-5	-	TRBJ1-5	TGTGCCAGCAGTACCTACAGCAATCAGCCCCAGCATTTT	CASSTYSNQPQHF
TRBD1	TRBV20-1	-	TRBJ1-2	TGCAGTGCTATCGACAGGGTATCTTGGACCTTC	CSAIDRVSWTF
-	TRBV5-1	-	TRBJ2-3	TGCGCCAGCAGTGAGGGGGGCGGGAGCACAGATACGCAGTATTTT	CASSEGGGSTDTQYF
-	TRBV7-3	few	TRBJ2-1	TGTGCCAGCAGCTTAGGTGGGAGTGTAAATGAGCAGTTCTTC	CASSLGGSVNEQFF
-	TRBV7-2	-	TRBJ2-7	TGTGCCAGCAGCTTCAGGGGAACCACCTACGAGCAGTACTTC	CASSFRGTTYEQYF
-	TRBV5-4	-	TRBJ2-3	TGTGCCAGCACCTCTAGCGCGAAGCGCACAGATACGCAGTATTTT	CASTSSAKRTDTQYF
-	TRBV5-6	-	TRBJ1-1	TGTGCCAGCAGCATAGACAGACTGAACACTGAAGCTTTCTTT	CASSIDRLNTEAFF
-	TRBV19	-	TRBJ1-2	TGTGCCAGTACCAATGGCGGGCTTAACTATGGCTACACCTTC	CASTNGGLNYGYTF
-	TRBV7-9	-	TRBJ2-5	TGTGCCAGCAGCTTAACGGAGACCCAGTACTTC	CASSLTETQYF
TRBD2	TRBV27	-	TRBJ2-4	TGTGCCAGCTCTCGGGGGGGCCCCCCCAAAAACATTCAGTACTTC	CASSRGGPPKNIQYF
TRBD1	TRBV14	-	TRBJ1-5	TGTGCCAGCAGCCAGGGACAGGGGCTCAGCAATCAGCCCCAGCATTTT	CASSQGQGLSNQPQHF
TRBD2	TRBV11-2	-	TRBJ2-7	TGTGCCAGCAGCTATACGGGACTAGCAACCTACGAGCAGTACTTC	CASSYTGLATYEQYF
-	TRBV27	once	TRBJ2-4	TGTGCCAGCAGTTTATGGGGCACCTCCAAAAACATTCAGTACTTC	CASSLWGTSKNIQYF
TRBD1	TRBV28	-	TRBJ2-4	TGTGCCAGCAGCCTTTTGACAGGGGTAAACATTCAGTACTTC	CASSLLTGVNIQYF